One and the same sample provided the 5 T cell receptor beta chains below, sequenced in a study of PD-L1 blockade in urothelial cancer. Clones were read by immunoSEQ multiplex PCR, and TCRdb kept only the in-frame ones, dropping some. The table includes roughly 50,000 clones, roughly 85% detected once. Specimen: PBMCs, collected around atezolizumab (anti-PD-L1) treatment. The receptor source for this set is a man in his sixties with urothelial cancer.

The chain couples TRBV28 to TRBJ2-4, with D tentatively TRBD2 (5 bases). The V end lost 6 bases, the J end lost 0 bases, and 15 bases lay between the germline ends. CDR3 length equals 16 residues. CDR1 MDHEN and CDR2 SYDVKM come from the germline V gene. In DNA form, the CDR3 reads TGTGCCAGCAGCGGGATCAAGATGCTAGCCAAAAACATTCAGTACTTC. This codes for CASSGIKMLAKNIQYF.

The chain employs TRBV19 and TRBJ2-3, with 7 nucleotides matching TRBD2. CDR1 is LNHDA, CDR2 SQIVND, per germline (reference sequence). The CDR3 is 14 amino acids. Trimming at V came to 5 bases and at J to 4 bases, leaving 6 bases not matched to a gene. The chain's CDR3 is CASSFGLGADTQYF. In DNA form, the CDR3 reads TGTGCCAGTAGTTTCGGACTAGGGGCAGATACGCAGTATTTT.

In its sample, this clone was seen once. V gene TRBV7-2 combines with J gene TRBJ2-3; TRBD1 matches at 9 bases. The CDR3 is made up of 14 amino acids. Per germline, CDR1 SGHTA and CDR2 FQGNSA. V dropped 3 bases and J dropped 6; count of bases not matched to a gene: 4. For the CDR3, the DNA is TGTGCCAGCAGCTTGACAGGGGGAGTGGATACGCAGTATTTT. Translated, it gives CASSLTGGVDTQYF.

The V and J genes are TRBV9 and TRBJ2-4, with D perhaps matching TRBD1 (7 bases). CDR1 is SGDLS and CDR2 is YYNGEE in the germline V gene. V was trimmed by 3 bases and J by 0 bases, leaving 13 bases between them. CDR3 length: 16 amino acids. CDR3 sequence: CASSEGGQLAKNIQYF. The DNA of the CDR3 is TGTGCCAGCAGCGAGGGGGGACAGCTAGCCAAAAACATTCAGTACTTC.

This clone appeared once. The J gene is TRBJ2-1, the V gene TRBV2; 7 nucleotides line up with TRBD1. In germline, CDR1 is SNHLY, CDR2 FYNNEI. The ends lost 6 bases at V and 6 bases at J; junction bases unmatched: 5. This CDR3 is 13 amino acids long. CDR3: CASSRQGINEQFF. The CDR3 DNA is TGTGCCAGCAGCAGACAGGGTATCAATGAGCAGTTCTTC.